This entry lists 31 T cell receptor beta chains sequenced from one sample in a study of blood T cell repertoires in COVID-19. Assay: immunoSEQ multiplex PCR; the TCRdb copy retains only in-frame clones and omits some. This sample has under 300,000 clones; around 86% occur once, and the top ten carry 2% to 2.5%. Sequenced input: peripheral blood. The receptors come from a young man who had recovered from COVID-19.

J is TRBJ1-2 and V is TRBV19, with 8 bases fitting TRBD1. The CDR3 is made up of 14 amino acids. Germline V lookup: CDR1 LNHDA, CDR2 SQIVND (reference sequence). V gave up 7 bases and J gave up 5 bases; unmatched junction bases: 9. The CDR3 loop is CASTIGQGRYGYTF. In nucleotides, the CDR3 is TGTGCCAGTACCATCGGACAGGGAAGATATGGCTACACCTTC. The whole variable domain, remainder taken from reference TRBV19 and TRBJ1-2, is DGGITQSPKYLFRKEGQNVTLSCEQNLNHDAMYWYRQDPGQGLRLIYYSQIVNDFQKGDIAEGYSVSREKKESFPLTVTSAQKNPTAFYLCASTIGQGRYGYTFGSGTRLTVV.

V and J are TRBV29-1 and TRBJ2-7; 8 nucleotides line up with TRBD1. The CDR3 covers 14 residues. The junction had 8 bases not matched to a gene; V was cut back by 7 bases and J by 0 bases. Germline CDR1 SQVTM, CDR2 ANQGSEA. CDR3 nucleotides: TGCAGCGCTAGAGATGGACAGGGCTCCTACGAGCAGTACTTC. This translates into CSARDGQGSYEQYF.

This chain links TRBV13 with TRBJ2-2; 8 positions agree with TRBD1. Trimming removed 5 bases from V and 6 bases from J; junction bases left unmatched: 8. The CDR3 spans 15 residues. Germline assignment: CDR1 PRHDT and CDR2 FYEKMQ (reference sequence). The CDR3 DNA reads TGTGCCAGCAGCGCGGACAGGGTCGTATCCGGGGAGCTGTTTTTT. Translation: CASSADRVVSGELFF.

The V call is TRBV2, the J call TRBJ1-1; D gene uncertain. The germline gives CDR1 SNHLY, CDR2 FYNNEI. The CDR3 contains 11 residues. V shed 6 bases and J shed 11 bases, with 13 bases lying between them. This chain's CDR3 is CASSDRGWAFF. The CDR3, as DNA: TGTGCCAGCAGCGACCGAGGATGGGCTTTCTTT.

This clone was recorded only once. The genes are TRBV5-5 and TRBJ1-3, with D possibly TRBD1 on 5 matching bases. The V and J ends lost 5 bases and 0 bases respectively, with 9 bases between them. CDR3 length: 14 amino acids. CDR1 is SGHKS, CDR2 YYEKEE, per germline (reference sequence). In DNA form, the CDR3 reads TGTGCCAGCAGGTCACAGGCCTCTGGAAACACCATATATTTT. Translation: CASRSQASGNTIYF.

The chain is built from TRBV30 and TRBJ2-6; perhaps TRBD1 as D (6 bases). The ends were cut back, 0 bases at V and 12 bases at J, with 15 bases in the middle. This CDR3 comprises 14 residues. Germline V gene sequence: CDR1 GTSNPN, CDR2 SVGIG (reference sequence). CDR3 coding DNA: TGTGCCTGGAGTGTTACCGGGACACGGCCCGTCCTGACTTTC. This gives the protein CAWSVTGTRPVLTF.

This clone was counted only a few times. The CDR3 DNA reads as TGTGCCAGCAGTGAACGGGGTGGCGGCGACACTGAAGCTTTCTTT. Its protein is CASSERGGGDTEAFF. V gene TRBV6-1 combines with J gene TRBJ1-1; D is unresolved. Germline V gives CDR1 MNHNS, CDR2 SASEGT. The CDR3 runs to 15 residues. V was pared by 2 bases and J by 3 bases, with 13 bases between.

This chain connects TRBV6-5 to TRBJ1-1, with D unclear. Trimming shortened V by 2 bases and J by 3 bases, and 7 bases separated the two germline ends. This CDR3 has 13 amino acids. Germline values: CDR1 MNHEY, CDR2 SVGAGI. The CDR3 DNA reads TGTGCCAGCAGTTACGGCGAGGACACTGAAGCTTTCTTT. This encodes CASSYGEDTEAFF.

The chain joins TRBV7-9 to TRBJ2-2; 9 nucleotides match TRBD1. This CDR3 contains 15 residues. Germline V gene data show CDR1 as SEHNR and CDR2 as FQNEAQ (reference sequence). V lost 7 bases and J lost 7; bases outside the gene matches: 10. In nucleotides, the CDR3 is TGTGCCAGCAAGTGGCGACAGGGGGACGACGGGGAGCTGTTTTTT. As protein: CASKWRQGDDGELFF. Combining the CDR3 with reference TRBV7-9 and TRBJ2-2 gives the whole variable domain DTGVSQNPRHKITKRGQNVTFRCDPISEHNRLYWYRQTLGQGPEFLTYFQNEAQLEKSRLLSDRFSAERPKGSFSTLEIQRTEQGDSAMYLCASKWRQGDDGELFFGEGSRLTVL.

The CDR3 bases are TGTGCCAGCAGCCAAGAACTACGTCAGTCGTGGACTGAAGCTTTCTTT. It is translated as CASSQELRQSWTEAFF. This chain connects TRBV4-2 to TRBJ1-1; no firm D call. The CDR3 is 16 amino acids. CDR1 and CDR2 (germline): LGHNA, YNFKEQ. V lost 0 bases, J lost 5 bases, and 16 bases lay in between.

This chain links TRBV5-6 with TRBJ2-3; 8 positions agree with TRBD1. The V gene end was trimmed by 0 bases and the J gene end by 2 bases; junction bases not matched to a gene: 11. CDR1 and CDR2 (germline): SGHDT, YYEEEE. The CDR3 covers 18 residues. DNA for the CDR3: TGTGCCAGCAGCTTGGCGGGGACAGGCGTAATCCTCACAGATACGCAGTATTTT. Its protein product is CASSLAGTGVILTDTQYF.

Worth noting for this clone: The same CDR3 can be traced to other DNA sequences in this sample. V gene TRBV5-1 combines with J gene TRBJ1-1, with D uncertain. This CDR3 has 13 amino acids. V lost 0 bases, J lost 1 base, and 4 bases lay in between. Looked up from germline, CDR1 is SGHRS and CDR2 is YFSETQ. CDR3 bases: TGCGCCAGCAGCTTGGGAGGGAACACTGAAGCTTTCTTT. Translated: CASSLGGNTEAFF. The variable domain in full, with the rest retrieved from reference TRBV5-1 and TRBJ1-1, is KAGVTQTPRYLIKTRGQQVTLSCSPISGHRSVSWYQQTPGQGLQFLFEYFSETQRNKGNFPGRFSGRQFSNSRSEMNVSTLELGDSALYLCASSLGGNTEAFFGQGTRLTVV.

CDR3 DNA: TGCGCCAGCAGTGAGTCTACTAGCGGCGGGACCCAGTACTTC. This translates into CASSESTSGGTQYF. J is TRBJ2-5 and V is TRBV10-1; 8 bases map to TRBD2. CDR1 is WNHNN, CDR2 SYGVQD, per germline (reference sequence). With 0 bases clipped from V and 7 bases from J, the junction kept 4 bases outside the gene matches. The CDR3 totals 14 residues.

The J gene is TRBJ2-3, the V gene TRBV7-2; TRBD2 aligns across 14 bases. V shed 5 bases, J shed 5 bases, and the junction held 3 bases outside the gene matches. The CDR3 length is 15 residues. Germline CDR1 reads SGHTA; CDR2 reads FQGNSA. CDR3 protein: CASSGGTSGGDTQYF. DNA for the CDR3: TGTGCCAGCAGCGGGGGGACTAGCGGGGGAGATACGCAGTATTTT.

V usage is TRBV19 and J usage is TRBJ1-5, with 11 positions matching TRBD1. From germline, CDR1 is LNHDA and CDR2 SQIVND (reference sequence). Trimming took 7 bases from V and 1 from J; bases not matched to a gene: 12. The CDR3 has 18 amino acids. The CDR3 protein is CASIGQGASSYSNQPQHF. As DNA, the CDR3 is TGTGCCAGTATTGGACAGGGGGCTTCTTCGTACAGCAATCAGCCCCAGCATTTT.

V is TRBV6-6 and J is TRBJ2-7; TRBD1 is a possible D gene (6 bases). V lost 5 bases and J 0 bases, leaving 14 bases between the germline ends. Germline-derived CDR1 and CDR2 are MNHNY and SVGAGI (reference sequence). The CDR3 contains 15 residues. In nucleotides, the CDR3 is TGTGCCAGCAGTAAAGCCCGGGACAACTCCTACGAGCAGTACTTC. This translates into CASSKARDNSYEQYF.

The chain joins TRBV5-1 to TRBJ2-1; a possible D gene is TRBD2 (7 bases). Trimming removed 2 bases at V and 0 bases at J, with 9 bases between. The V gene's germline CDR1 is SGHRS and CDR2 YFSETQ. The CDR3 extends over 15 amino acids. This CDR3 is CASSFGGASYNEQFF. The CDR3 DNA follows: TGCGCCAGCAGCTTTGGGGGGGCCTCCTACAATGAGCAGTTCTTC.

This clone was picked up one time. The chain combines TRBV6-5 with TRBJ2-7; D is undetermined. The CDR3 length is 14 residues. Germline lookup yields CDR1 MNHEY and CDR2 SVGAGI. Trimming shortened V by 2 bases and J by 0 bases, and 8 bases separated the two germline ends. This CDR3 reads CASSYDSSSYEQYF. CDR3 bases: TGTGCCAGCAGTTACGACTCGAGCTCCTACGAGCAGTACTTC.

The chain uses TRBV19 and TRBJ2-2; D possibly corresponds to TRBD2 (5 bases). CDR3 length: 15 residues. Germline lookup yields CDR1 LNHDA and CDR2 SQIVND (reference sequence). V lost 5 bases and J 5 bases, leaving 15 bases between the germline ends. CDR3 DNA: TGTGCCAGTAGTGAACGTGGACTGAGTACCGGGGAGCTGTTTTTT. It is translated as CASSERGLSTGELFF.

The rearrangement links TRBV27 to TRBJ2-3; no firm D call. This CDR3 contains 13 residues. Germline V gene lookup returns CDR1 MNHEY and CDR2 SMNVEV (reference sequence). V was trimmed by 6 bases and J by 1 base, leaving 8 bases between them. The CDR3 protein is CASRYGGTDTQYF. The CDR3 DNA sequence: TGTGCCAGCAGATACGGAGGCACAGATACGCAGTATTTT.

The chain has TRBV3-1 (or the pseudogene TRBV3-2) and TRBJ2-7; TRBD2 matches at 12 bases. CDR3 length: 15 residues. V shed 4 bases, J shed 5 bases, and the junction held 6 bases outside the gene matches. CDR1 is LGHDT and CDR2 is YNNKEL in the germline V gene (reference sequence). The CDR3 bases are TGTGCCAGCAGCCGCTCGACTAGCGGGGGAAACGAGCAGTACTTC. Its protein product is CASSRSTSGGNEQYF.

The genes are TRBV6-5 and TRBJ2-3; the D is unclear. V dropped 3 bases and J dropped 1 base, with 11 bases sitting between them. The CDR3 loop spans 15 amino acids. From germline, CDR1 is MNHEY and CDR2 SVGAGI. The CDR3 bases are TGTGCCAGCAGTTATGGTGGGCTGGGCACAGATACGCAGTATTTT. Translation gives CASSYGGLGTDTQYF.

CDR3 protein: CASSLVLAGDTQYF. The CDR3 DNA sequence: TGTGCCAGCAGCTTAGTACTAGCTGGCGATACGCAGTATTTT. The chain employs TRBV11-1 and TRBJ2-3; D perhaps matches TRBD2 (6 bases). V lost 1 base, J lost 6 bases, and 11 bases lay in between. The germline V gene has CDR1 SGHAT and CDR2 FQDESV (reference sequence). This CDR3 is 14 amino acids long.

V usage is TRBV10-3 and J usage is TRBJ1-1; 10 nucleotides align to TRBD1. The junction had 13 bases not matched to a gene; V was cut back by 5 bases and J by 4 bases. The germline V gene encodes CDR1 ENHRY and CDR2 SYGVKD. The CDR3 contains 17 residues. For the CDR3, the DNA is TGTGCCATCAGTATGGACAGACAGGGGGCTTTAGGCACTGAAGCTTTCTTT. Translation gives CAISMDRQGALGTEAFF.

The gene calls are TRBV28 and TRBJ1-1, with D unclear. The CDR3 has 15 amino acids. Trimming stripped 3 bases from V and 0 bases from J, with 11 bases between. Germline CDR1 is MDHEN and CDR2 is SYDVKM. DNA of the CDR3: TGTGCCAGCAGTTTGTCCCTCGGGGTGAACACTGAAGCTTTCTTT. It encodes CASSLSLGVNTEAFF. Full variable domain (remainder filled in from reference TRBV28 and TRBJ1-1): DVKVTQSSRYLVKRTGEKVFLECVQDMDHENMFWYRQDPGLGLRLIYFSYDVKMKEKGDIPEGYSVSREKKERFSLILESASTNQTSMYLCASSLSLGVNTEAFFGQGTRLTVV.

The rearrangement joins TRBV12-5 to TRBJ2-1; no reliable D call. Germline V CDR1 and CDR2: LGHNT, FRNRAP. The CDR3 has 11 residues. Trimming pared 3 bases from V and 6 bases from J, leaving 3 bases between. The CDR3 sequence is CASGLLNEQFF. CDR3 coding DNA: TGTGCTAGTGGTTTACTCAATGAGCAGTTCTTC.

J is TRBJ2-7 and V is TRBV7-9; D is possibly TRBD1 (5 bases). This CDR3 region has 13 residues. The germline gives CDR1 SEHNR, CDR2 FQNEAQ (reference sequence). Trimming cost V 0 bases and J 3 bases, with 6 bases left between them. The CDR3 sequence: CASSLAQGYEQYF. CDR3 sequence (DNA): TGTGCCAGCAGCTTAGCGCAGGGCTACGAGCAGTACTTC.

The CDR3 sequence: CASSIAQVNTEAFF. The CDR3 DNA reads TGTGCCAGTAGTATCGCACAGGTGAACACTGAAGCTTTCTTT. The rearrangement uses TRBV19 and TRBJ1-1, with TRBD1 as a possible D gene (5 bases). Trimming left V 3 bases short and J 0 bases short, with 8 bases between. Germline values: CDR1 LNHDA, CDR2 SQIVND (reference sequence). This CDR3 is 14 amino acids long.

This chain links TRBV7-7 with TRBJ1-2; possible D gene TRBD1, 6 bases. CDR3 size: 15 residues. Trimming cost V 3 bases and J 4 bases, with 15 bases left between them. Germline V gene sequence: CDR1 SSHAT, CDR2 FNYEAQ (reference sequence). The CDR3 coding sequence is TGTGCCAGCAGCTTGAGGTCAGGGGCTTCCTATGGCTACACCTTC. Its protein product is CASSLRSGASYGYTF.

The chain has TRBV27 and TRBJ1-3; D may be TRBD1 (5 bases). CDR1 is MNHEY and CDR2 is SMNVEV in the germline V gene (reference sequence). V lost 2 bases and J 4 bases, leaving 9 bases between the germline ends. The length of the CDR3 is 14 residues. The CDR3 spells CASSLRGRGNTIYF. The CDR3 coding sequence is TGTGCCAGCAGTTTAAGGGGTCGGGGAAACACCATATATTTT.

The chain uses TRBV11-3 and TRBJ2-3, with D maybe TRBD1 (5 bases). V lost 0 bases and J 1 base, leaving 11 bases between the germline ends. CDR1 and CDR2 (germline): SGHNT, YENEEA. This CDR3 comprises 16 residues. Here the CDR3 reads CASSLDGQGGTDTQYF. The CDR3 DNA reads as TGTGCCAGCAGCTTAGATGGGCAGGGCGGCACAGATACGCAGTATTTT. Using reference TRBV11-3 and TRBJ2-3 for the parts outside the CDR3, the full variable domain is EAGVVQSPRYKIIEKKQPVAFWCNPISGHNTLYWYLQNLGQGPELLIRYENEEAVDDSQLPKDRFSAERLKGVDSTLKIQPAELGDSAVYLCASSLDGQGGTDTQYFGPGTRLTVL.